The source of this T cell receptor (beta chain) is a study of cytomegalovirus exposure and HLA in healthy donors. The overall study: Most donors, approximately 82% of several hundred genotyped, fell in the Caucasian-associated ancestry cluster.

Regarding this clone: No antigen is known for it.

This CDR3 has 15 residues. Trimming cost V 7 bases and J 0 bases, with 15 bases left between them. Germline CDR1 reads SGHTA; CDR2 reads FQGNSA. Primers for the PCR totalled 60 Vbeta and 13 Jbeta. Profiled with immunoSEQ multiplex PCR; TCRdb holds only in-frame clones, not every one. The sample lists fewer than 250,000 clones, around 80% occurring once. General observations from the study: Trimming of TCR beta V- and J-genes showed a link, identified in a later analysis, to a missense DCLRE1C variant. A likely sequencing artifact accounted for one observed cluster of highly shared sequence variants.

This clonotype was obtained from a woman between 35 and 50 years old in good health and CMV-seronegative. The V gene is TRBV7-2, the J gene TRBJ1-1, with a tentative D call TRBD1 (5 bases). The sequenced sample consisted of PBMCs. CDR3 sequence (DNA): TGTGCCAGCACCCCGATTAGGGGCATGAACACTGAAGCTTTCTTT. It yields the protein CASTPIRGMNTEAFF.